This is a list of T cell receptor beta chains from one sample in a study of cytomegalovirus exposure and HLA in healthy donors. Clones were sequenced by immunoSEQ multiplex PCR, and TCRdb holds only the in-frame ones, with some missing. The table records about 160,000 clones, 75% to 80% of them present only once. The sample taken for sequencing was PBMCs. These receptors were taken from a woman between 40 and 55 years old in good health and CMV-seronegative. CDR3s include the opening cysteine and the closing phenylalanine or tryptophan. The D gene is left open where the match is weak.

v_gene	j_gene	d_gene	CDR3aa
TRBV27	TRBJ2-7	TRBD1	CASSYRGRVYEQYF
TRBV11-2	TRBJ2-7	TRBD1	CASSLLPRDRGIHEQYF
TRBV7-9	TRBJ2-3	NA	CSSSLPPGGTDTQYF
TRBV6-5	TRBJ2-7	NA	CASSYGEGGAEQYF
TRBV6-6	TRBJ2-7	TRBD1	CASSFRDRGLYEQYF
TRBV5-1	TRBJ1-3	TRBD1	CASSFPKQGMAGNTIYF
TRBV4-1	TRBJ2-7	NA	CASSQTGLSHEQYF
TRBV27	TRBJ2-1	TRBD2	CASRGLAGGPSDEQFF
TRBV4-1	TRBJ1-3	NA	CASSPRTNRVSGNTIYF
TRBV5-4	TRBJ2-5	TRBD2	CASSLIDGGETQYF
TRBV6-5	NA	TRBD1	CASSYSDRAAYEQYF
TRBV29-1	TRBJ1-1	NA	CSVDVVGGTEAFF
TRBV5-1	TRBJ1-4	NA	CASSPQGGDEKLFF
TRBV9	TRBJ2-1	NA	CASSAPIYGASGNEQFF
TRBV19	TRBJ1-2	TRBD1	CASSEIGQGALLTYGYTF
TRBV6-1	TRBJ1-1	NA	CASSEASPRGKAFF
TRBV4-1	TRBJ2-7	NA	CASSFRTDTYEQYF
TRBV10-1	TRBJ1-5	NA	CASSEGHNQPQHF
TRBV15	TRBJ2-3	TRBD2	CATSRELAGGGYF
TRBV15	TRBJ1-2	NA	CATSRAGIGAGVSTNYGYTF
TRBV6-6	TRBJ2-7	NA	CASSSSLGGGSYEQYF
TRBV21-1	TRBJ1-2	NA	CASSKVTGAAEGYGYTF
TRBV5-1	TRBJ1-1	NA	CASSLFGADTEAFF
TRBV5-1	TRBJ2-7	NA	CASSLGTDRYQQYF
TRBV9	TRBJ2-3	TRBD1	CASSAGAGGRDTQYF
TRBV5-6	TRBJ2-7	NA	CASSLVDSPYEQYF
TRBV5-1	TRBJ1-2	NA	CASSVTTNYGYTF
TRBV4-1	TRBJ2-1	TRBD2	CASSQDAGLAGGSNEQFF
TRBV5-1	TRBJ2-2	TRBD2	CASSYGLAGPVTGELFF
TRBV5-6	TRBJ2-6	TRBD2	CASSLGGAGANVLTF
TRBV2	TRBJ2-2	NA	CASSLSGILANTGELFF
TRBV15	TRBJ1-1	NA	CATSLRAQTVEAFF
TRBV5-6	TRBJ1-5	NA	CASSTQGNQPQHF
TRBV5-8	TRBJ1-2	NA	CASRKTAVYGYTF
TRBV5-4	TRBJ1-4	NA	CASSLRATNEKLFF
TRBV10-3	TRBJ1-4	NA	CAISERTEINEKLFF
TRBV11-2	TRBJ2-7	TRBD1	CASRTNFGTGPYEQYF
TRBV7-9	TRBJ1-1	NA	CASSLKRQMNTEAFF
TRBV6-5	TRBJ1-1	NA	CASSYNWQGRVTEAFF
TRBV2	TRBJ1-1	NA	CASSYPEAFF